The 23 T cell receptor beta chains reported below all come from one sample, sequenced in a study of T-cell memory formation after mild COVID-19. MiXCR, applied by TCRdb to the 5' RACE reads, yields one record per CDR3 protein. Of about 430,000 distinct CDR3 sequences listed, roughly 24% were seen once; the top ten hold roughly 9.7%. Sequenced material: PBMCs or a T cell subset sorted from them (not recorded which). The receptors stem from an adult woman who had mild COVID-19 (a few samples of this study predate the infection). Cell type and time point are not known.

V usage is TRBV4-1 and J usage is TRBJ2-1; 8 nucleotides agree with TRBD2. V lost 3 bases and J lost 6; bases outside the gene matches: 1. From germline, CDR1 is MGHRA and CDR2 YSYEKL. This CDR3 spans 13 amino acids. Here the CDR3 reads CASSHGGGNEQFF. CDR3 coding DNA: TGCGCCAGCAGCCACGGGGGGGGCAATGAGCAGTTCTTC.

The gene calls are TRBV10-3 and TRBJ2-5; tentatively, D is TRBD1 (6 bases). Germline CDR1 reads ENHRY; CDR2 reads SYGVKD. The CDR3 totals 12 residues. Trimming shortened V by 6 bases and J by 5 bases, and 10 bases separated the two germline ends. In nucleotides, the CDR3 is TGTGCCATCAGCTCCCAGGGGGAGACCCAGTACTTC. The encoded protein is CAISSQGETQYF.

V gene TRBV15 combines with J gene TRBJ2-1; 12 bases are a match to TRBD2. After removal of 5 bases from V and 5 bases from J, the junction contained 4 bases not matched to a gene. Per the germline V gene, CDR1 is LNHNV and CDR2 is YYDKDF (reference sequence). The CDR3 covers 15 residues. CDR3 residues: CATSQLAGGDNEQFF. In nucleotides, the CDR3 is TGTGCCACCAGCCAACTAGCGGGGGGAGACAATGAGCAGTTCTTC.

The genes are TRBV4-1 and TRBJ2-7; 10 nucleotides align to TRBD2. Germline assignment: CDR1 MGHRA and CDR2 YSYEKL. The CDR3 is 15 residues long. Trimming cost V 4 bases and J 2 bases; bases outside gene matches: 5. The CDR3 sequence is CASSLQRGGPYEQYF. DNA for the CDR3: TGCGCCAGCAGCCTCCAGCGGGGGGGCCCCTACGAGCAGTACTTC.

V is TRBV12-3 or TRBV12-4 and J is TRBJ2-7; 8 bases fit TRBD1. There are 14 residues in the CDR3. V was pared by 8 bases and J by 3 bases, with 9 bases of the junction left unmatched. CDR3 nucleotides: TGTGCCAGCCAAGCAGGGGGCTTAGACTACGAGCAGTACTTC. It specifies CASQAGGLDYEQYF.

There are a few counts of this clonotype. The genes are TRBV10-3 and TRBJ2-3, with D unclear. CDR3 length equals 16 residues. V lost 0 bases and J lost 1, with 11 bases in between. CDR1 and CDR2 (germline): ENHRY, SYGVKD. The CDR3 nucleotides read TGTGCCATCAGTGAGTCGGGTGGTGCTGGCACAGATACGCAGTATTTT. It encodes CAISESGGAGTDTQYF.

V gene TRBV6-5 combines with J gene TRBJ2-4, with 8 bases lining up with TRBD1. Germline CDR1 and CDR2: MNHEY and SVGAGI. The CDR3 covers 14 residues. V shed 3 bases, J shed 8 bases, and the junction held 6 bases outside the gene matches. CDR3 loop: CASSYEQGEDIQYF. CDR3 bases: TGTGCCAGCAGTTATGAACAGGGGGAAGACATTCAGTACTTC.

The sample holds a few counts of this clonotype. This chain connects TRBV30 to TRBJ1-1; 7 bases are shared with TRBD1. V dropped 0 bases and J dropped 2; count of bases not matched to a gene: 6. The CDR3 loop spans 15 amino acids. Germline V gene data show CDR1 as GTSNPN and CDR2 as SVGIG (reference sequence). In DNA, the CDR3 is TGTGCCTGGAGTGTGTGGAGGGGGCTTAACACTGAAGCTTTCTTT. Residues: CAWSVWRGLNTEAFF.

Only a few counts were recorded for this clonotype. The chain uses TRBV5-5 and TRBJ2-7, with D uncertain. Trimming stripped 0 bases from V and 2 bases from J, with 12 bases between. The germline V gene has CDR1 SGHKS and CDR2 YYEKEE (reference sequence). The CDR3 runs to 15 residues. CDR3 region: CASSLEGPRTYEQYF. The CDR3 DNA is TGTGCCAGCAGCTTGGAAGGACCGAGAACCTACGAGCAGTACTTC. The full variable domain, completed using reference TRBV5-5 and TRBJ2-7, is DAGVTQSPTHLIKTRGQQVTLRCSPISGHKSVSWYQQVLGQGPQFIFQYYEKEERGRGNFPDRFSARQFPNYSSELNVNALLLGDSALYLCASSLEGPRTYEQYFGPGTRLTVT.

The V and J genes are TRBV9 and TRBJ2-1, with 13 nucleotides matching TRBD2. The V gene's germline CDR1 is SGDLS and CDR2 YYNGEE. CDR3 length: 16 residues. V was pared by 4 bases and J by 9 bases, with 10 bases of the junction left unmatched. The CDR3 reads CASSSRTSGSGGEQFF. The CDR3 nucleotides read TGTGCCAGCAGCTCCCGGACTAGCGGGAGTGGGGGTGAGCAGTTCTTC.

CDR3 amino acids: CASSLQTERNQPQHF. In DNA form, the CDR3 reads TGTGCCAGTAGTCTCCAGACGGAGAGGAATCAGCCCCAGCATTTT. The J gene is TRBJ1-5, the V gene TRBV19; D gene unclear. Germline values: CDR1 LNHDA, CDR2 SQIVND (reference sequence). V shed 5 bases and J shed 4 bases, with 15 bases lying between them. This CDR3 contains 15 residues.

The J gene is TRBJ2-7, the V gene TRBV7-9; 8 bases line up with TRBD1. Per germline, CDR1 SEHNR and CDR2 FQNEAQ (reference sequence). V shed 4 bases and J 7 bases; nucleotides not matched to a gene: 12. This CDR3 has 15 residues. CDR3 sequence reads: CASSSTTGAPEEQYF. CDR3 coding DNA: TGTGCCAGCAGCTCGACGACAGGGGCCCCGGAGGAGCAGTACTTC.

V gene TRBV7-2 combines with J gene TRBJ1-1; D is uncertain. This CDR3 has 14 amino acids. V was cut by 3 bases and J by 4 bases, with 12 bases left in between. The germline gives CDR1 SGHTA, CDR2 FQGNSA. The CDR3 sequence is CASSFSGFSTEAFF. The CDR3 DNA sequence: TGTGCCAGCAGCTTTTCGGGGTTTAGCACTGAAGCTTTCTTT.

The chain recombines TRBV12-3 or TRBV12-4 with TRBJ2-2; TRBD1 aligns across 9 bases. This CDR3 spans 15 amino acids. V lost 4 bases to trimming and J lost 5 bases; unmatched junction nucleotides: 5. This CDR3 is CASSWAGTGTGELFF. In DNA, the CDR3 is TGTGCCAGCAGTTGGGCCGGGACAGGGACCGGGGAGCTGTTTTTT.

The sample holds a few counts of this clonotype. This sequence joins TRBV20-1 and TRBJ2-7, with TRBD1 as a possible D gene (5 bases). This CDR3 spans 15 amino acids. Germline CDR1 DFQATT, CDR2 SNEGSKA (reference sequence). Trimming took off 0 bases at V and 7 bases at J, with 19 bases between the two ends. CDR3 amino acids: CSARDSGQGVGEQYF. CDR3 in DNA: TGCAGTGCTAGAGATTCGGGTCAGGGCGTCGGGGAGCAGTACTTC.

This chain joins TRBV7-3 and TRBJ2-5, with D unclear. The germline V gene has CDR1 SGHTA and CDR2 FQGTGA. The CDR3 is made up of 13 amino acids. V was trimmed by 4 bases and J by 2 bases, leaving 8 bases between them. CDR3 coding DNA: TGTGCCAGCAGCTCCTCTAATCAAGAGACCCAGTACTTC. Translated, it gives CASSSSNQETQYF.

The rearrangement links TRBV5-1 to TRBJ2-2; no reliable D call. The CDR3 totals 14 residues. Germline V gene lookup returns CDR1 SGHRS and CDR2 YFSETQ. The V end was cut by 4 bases, the J end by 0 bases, with 7 bases between. The CDR3 bases are TGCGCCAGCAGCGAGAATCCGAACACCGGGGAGCTGTTTTTT. This gives the protein CASSENPNTGELFF.

The V call is TRBV7-9, the J call TRBJ2-5; the match to TRBD2 covers 10 bases. This CDR3 region has 16 residues. The J segment lost 5 bases and the V segment lost 5 bases, leaving 11 bases of the junction unmatched. The germline gives CDR1 SEHNR, CDR2 FQNEAQ (reference sequence). The DNA of the CDR3 is TGTGCCAGCAGCCGAACCGGGACTAGCGAACTCGAGACCCAGTACTTC. Its protein product is CASSRTGTSELETQYF.

The CDR3, as DNA: TGCGCCAGCAGCTTGGCCGGCACCAGAGGGACTGAAGCTTTCTTT. This gives the protein CASSLAGTRGTEAFF. The rearrangement joins TRBV5-1 to TRBJ1-1; no clear D gene. The CDR3 contains 15 residues. The germline gives CDR1 SGHRS, CDR2 YFSETQ. Between the trimmed V and J ends, which lost 0 bases and 5 bases, there was a span of 14 bases.

This clonotype was observed once. The rearrangement joins TRBV6-5 to TRBJ1-2, with D hard to call. The V gene lost 4 bases and the J gene lost 3 bases, with 9 bases spanning the gap. CDR3 length equals 13 residues. Germline lookup yields CDR1 MNHEY and CDR2 SVGAGI. CDR3 region: CASSSPKDYGYTF. CDR3 nucleotides: TGTGCCAGCAGTTCCCCTAAAGACTATGGCTACACCTTC.

The sample holds a few counts of this clonotype. V is TRBV5-4 and J is TRBJ2-5; possibly TRBD1 or TRBD2 for D (5 bases each). The CDR3 spans 17 residues. Germline V gene data show CDR1 as SGHNT and CDR2 as YYREEE (reference sequence). V was trimmed by 4 bases and J by 6 bases, leaving 25 bases between them. The CDR3 region has the DNA TGTGCCAGCAGCGCTGGGGGTTTTGGGGCCCTCCATAAGACCCAGTACTTC. As protein: CASSAGGFGALHKTQYF.

A few counts support this clonotype. This chain connects TRBV29-1 to TRBJ2-2; TRBD1 agrees at 9 bases. The CDR3 sequence is 15 residues long. The V gene's germline CDR1 is SQVTM and CDR2 ANQGSEA. With 3 bases clipped from V and 6 bases from J, the junction kept 8 bases outside the gene matches. CDR3 coding DNA: TGCAGCGTTGATCCCGGGACAGGGACCCCCGGGGAGCTGTTTTTT. This codes for CSVDPGTGTPGELFF.

This clonotype was recorded at least ten times. The chain employs TRBV12-3 or TRBV12-4 and TRBJ2-2, with no clear D. V lost 3 bases to trimming and J lost 1 base, with 6 bases between them. The CDR3 sequence is 14 residues long. The CDR3 protein is CASSFEMNTGELFF. Written as DNA, the CDR3 is TGTGCCAGCAGTTTTGAGATGAACACCGGGGAGCTGTTTTTT.